The 15 T cell receptor beta chains reported below all come from one sample, sequenced in a study of T-cell reconstitution after alpha-beta-depleted transplantation in children. A library of TCRbeta sequences, prepared with unique molecular identifiers, was generated. TCRdb reprocessed the PCR reads via MiXCR and lists one record per CDR3 protein. The table includes 550,000 to 600,000 distinct CDR3 sequences, about 21% detected once. Sequencing used PBMCs, mostly from graft donor cells, obtained 360 days after TCRalphabeta/CD19-depleted stem cell transplant. The source of these receptors is a boy under two years old who had a stem cell transplant for acute myeloid leukemia, so the T cells may come from the graft donor.

This sequence joins TRBV9 and TRBJ2-7; D call uncertain. This CDR3 spans 13 amino acids. Germline CDR1 is SGDLS and CDR2 is YYNGEE. V was clipped by 0 bases and J by 4 bases, with 8 bases between them. The CDR3 is CASSVDSSYEQYF. Here the CDR3 DNA reads TGTGCCAGCAGCGTAGATTCTTCTTACGAGCAGTACTTC.

The chain has TRBV5-6 and TRBJ2-7; 7 nucleotides line up with TRBD1. This CDR3 contains 16 residues. Germline V gene data show CDR1 as SGHDT and CDR2 as YYEEEE. V dropped 0 bases and J dropped 1; count of bases not matched to a gene: 7. The CDR3 is CASSLEQGVSSYEQYF. The CDR3 DNA is TGTGCCAGCAGCTTGGAGCAGGGGGTGAGTTCCTACGAGCAGTACTTC.

In this sample, this clonotype turned up many times. The V gene is TRBV28, the J gene TRBJ2-2; D remains ambiguous. This CDR3 comprises 15 residues. Trimming removed 3 bases from V and 4 bases from J, with 12 bases in between. Germline V lookup: CDR1 MDHEN, CDR2 SYDVKM. CDR3 coding DNA: TGTGCCAGCAGTTTTGGCTACGATCCCACCGGGGAGCTGTTTTTT. Encoded protein: CASSFGYDPTGELFF.

In the case of this clonotype: Just one base apart from a much larger clone, this may be a read error. The chain carries TRBV5-6 and TRBJ2-7, with D possibly being TRBD1 or TRBD2 (5 bases each). Germline CDR1 is SGHDT and CDR2 is YYEEEE. The CDR3 runs 15 residues. The CDR3 loop is CVSSFGTGSSYEQYF. The CDR3 DNA reads as TGTGTCAGCAGCTTCGGGACGGGCAGCTCCTACGAGCAGTACTTC.

This rearrangement joins TRBV6-5 to TRBJ2-1; the D gene is possibly TRBD1 (5 bases). Germline V lookup: CDR1 MNHEY, CDR2 SVGAGI. V was shortened by 3 bases and J by 4 bases, with 10 bases between the two germline ends. The CDR3 sequence is 14 residues long. CDR3 coding DNA: TGTGCCAGCAGTTATTCAGGGCCATACAATGAGCAGTTCTTC. As protein: CASSYSGPYNEQFF.

The rearrangement uses TRBV12-3 or TRBV12-4 and TRBJ2-1, with 8 bases fitting TRBD1. The CDR3 has 17 residues. The V gene end was trimmed by 7 bases and the J gene end by 6 bases; junction bases not matched to a gene: 17. The CDR3 is CASTFGVGDRRFNEQFF. The DNA for the CDR3 is TGTGCCAGCACTTTTGGGGTAGGGGACAGGCGGTTCAATGAGCAGTTCTTC.

V is TRBV20-1 and J is TRBJ1-1; D ambiguous. Deletions cut 1 base from V and 7 bases from J, with 4 bases between. Germline CDR1 reads DFQATT; CDR2 reads SNEGSKA (reference sequence). The length of the CDR3 is 10 residues. CDR3 loop: CSARAIEAFF. In nucleotides, the CDR3 is TGCAGTGCTAGAGCCATTGAAGCTTTCTTT.

There are many counts of this clonotype. This rearrangement joins TRBV5-1 to TRBJ1-1; 10 nucleotides match TRBD1. The trim removed 7 bases at V and 5 bases at J, leaving 5 bases unmatched. The germline V gene encodes CDR1 SGHRS and CDR2 YFSETQ. This CDR3 comprises 13 residues. Here the CDR3 DNA reads TGCGCCAGCTCTCCGGGACAGGGGACTGAAGCTTTCTTT. Translation gives CASSPGQGTEAFF.

This clonotype has a count of ten or more. V usage is TRBV29-1 and J usage is TRBJ2-3; TRBD1 aligns across 7 bases. Germline assignment: CDR1 SQVTM and CDR2 ANQGSEA. CDR3 length: 12 residues. V was pared by 6 bases and J by 6 bases, with 6 bases of the junction left unmatched. CDR3 in DNA: TGCAGCGTGGGCACAGGGGACGATACGCAGTATTTT. This translates into CSVGTGDDTQYF.

Many counts were recorded for this clonotype. This rearrangement joins TRBV29-1 to TRBJ2-3; D might be TRBD2 (7 bases). Trimming took 3 bases from V and 0 from J, leaving 13 bases between them. This CDR3 contains 15 residues. Germline V gene lookup returns CDR1 SQVTM and CDR2 ANQGSEA. The CDR3 DNA follows: TGCAGCGTTGAGGGAGGGGACACCAGCACAGATACGCAGTATTTT. Residues: CSVEGGDTSTDTQYF.

At least ten counts were recorded for this clonotype. V is TRBV7-9 and J is TRBJ1-5; D unclear. Germline V gene lookup returns CDR1 SEHNR and CDR2 FQNEAQ (reference sequence). This CDR3 has 12 amino acids. Trimming left V 4 bases short and J 7 bases short, with 8 bases between. In nucleotides, the CDR3 is TGTGCCAGCAGCTCCGGGGTCCAGCCCCAGCATTTT. Translation: CASSSGVQPQHF. Complete variable domain (other parts from reference TRBV7-9 and TRBJ1-5): DTGVSQNPRHKITKRGQNVTFRCDPISEHNRLYWYRQTLGQGPEFLTYFQNEAQLEKSRLLSDRFSAERPKGSFSTLEIQRTEQGDSAMYLCASSSGVQPQHFGDGTRLSIL.

The chain has TRBV9 and TRBJ2-2; D possibly corresponds to TRBD2 (5 bases). This CDR3 has 17 residues. V was clipped by 0 bases and J by 6 bases, with 18 bases between them. The germline V gene encodes CDR1 SGDLS and CDR2 YYNGEE. The CDR3 nucleotides read TGTGCCAGCAGCGTAGTAGAGGGCCGCGGATACCCCGGGGAGCTGTTTTTT. Protein sequence: CASSVVEGRGYPGELFF.

This clonotype was observed a handful of times. The chain carries TRBV9 and TRBJ2-3; 7 nucleotides agree with TRBD1. In germline, CDR1 is SGDLS, CDR2 YYNGEE. The CDR3 length is 14 residues. V shed 4 bases and J 6 bases; nucleotides not matched to a gene: 8. Here the CDR3 reads CASSRDSSFDTQYF. CDR3 DNA sequence: TGTGCCAGCAGCCGGGACAGTTCTTTTGATACGCAGTATTTT.

The rearrangement joins TRBV24-1 to TRBJ2-2; D ambiguous. The length of the CDR3 is 14 residues. Germline loops: CDR1 KGHDR, CDR2 SFDVKD. The ends were cut back, 3 bases at V and 6 bases at J, with 10 bases in the middle. CDR3 sequence reads: CATSDRIQSGELFF. DNA for the CDR3: TGTGCCACCAGTGATAGGATTCAGTCCGGGGAGCTGTTTTTT.

V and J are TRBV29-1 and TRBJ2-5; D is unresolved. The germline gives CDR1 SQVTM, CDR2 ANQGSEA. This CDR3 region has 15 residues. Trimming shortened V by 0 bases and J by 4 bases, and 15 bases separated the two germline ends. CDR3 in amino acids: CSVEDRRQPPETQYF. The CDR3 coding sequence is TGCAGCGTTGAAGATCGTCGGCAGCCCCCAGAGACCCAGTACTTC.